This T cell receptor beta chain appears in the sequencing data of a study of T cell changes during pregnancy in multiple sclerosis. Using immunoSEQ multiplex PCR, the repertoire was profiled, and TCRdb retains in-frame clones only, with some absent. The table has around 100,000 clones, approximately 93% seen once. V dropped 4 bases and J dropped 2 bases, with 7 bases sitting between them. Per germline, CDR1 ENHRY and CDR2 SYGVKD. There are 13 residues in the CDR3. The sequence derives from a female donor with multiple sclerosis, enrolled in a pregnancy study. This rearrangement joins TRBV10-3 to TRBJ2-3; D might be TRBD2 (5 bases). Source: peripheral blood, taken after pregnancy. The CDR3 DNA follows: TGTGCCATCAGTGTCGGGGACACAGATACGCAGTATTTT. Its translation: CAISVGDTDTQYF.